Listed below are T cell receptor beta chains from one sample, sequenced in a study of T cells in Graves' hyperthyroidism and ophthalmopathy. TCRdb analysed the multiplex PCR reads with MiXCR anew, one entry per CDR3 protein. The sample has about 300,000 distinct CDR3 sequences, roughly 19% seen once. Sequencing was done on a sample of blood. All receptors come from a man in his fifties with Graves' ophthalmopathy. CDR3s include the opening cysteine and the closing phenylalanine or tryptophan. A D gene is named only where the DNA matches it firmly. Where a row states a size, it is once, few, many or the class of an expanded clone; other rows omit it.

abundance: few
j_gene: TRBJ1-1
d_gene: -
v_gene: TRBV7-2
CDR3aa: CASSSGNRRTEAFF
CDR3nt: TGTGCCAGCAGCTCGGGGAACCGGAGGACTGAAGCTTTCTTT

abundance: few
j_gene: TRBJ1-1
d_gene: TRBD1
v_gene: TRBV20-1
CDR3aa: CSARDIRTGAPNTEAFF
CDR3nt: TGCAGTGCTAGAGATATAAGGACAGGGGCCCCAAACACTGAAGCTTTCTTT

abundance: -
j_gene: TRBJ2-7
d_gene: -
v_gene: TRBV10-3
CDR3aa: CAISERGTPYEQYF
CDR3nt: TGTGCCATCAGTGAGCGGGGTACCCCCTACGAGCAATACTTC

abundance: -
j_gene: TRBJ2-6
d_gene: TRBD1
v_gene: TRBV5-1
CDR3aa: CASTTGASGANVLTF
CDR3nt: TGCGCCAGCACTACAGGGGCCTCTGGGGCCAACGTCCTGACTTTC

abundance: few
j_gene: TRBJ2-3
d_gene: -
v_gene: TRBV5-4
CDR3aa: CASSPLEAGGGTDTQYF
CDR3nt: TGTGCCAGCAGCCCCCTTGAAGCAGGAGGGGGCACAGATACGCAGTATTTT

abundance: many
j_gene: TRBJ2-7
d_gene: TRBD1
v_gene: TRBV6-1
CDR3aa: CASSPRTGGDEQYF
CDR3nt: TGTGCCAGCAGTCCTAGGACAGGGGGGGACGAGCAGTACTTC

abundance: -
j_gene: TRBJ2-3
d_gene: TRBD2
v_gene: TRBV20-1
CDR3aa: CSADPGLVSDTQYF
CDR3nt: TGCAGTGCTGACCCGGGACTAGTTTCGGATACGCAGTATTTT

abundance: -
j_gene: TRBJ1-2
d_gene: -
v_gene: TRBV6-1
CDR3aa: CASSLTASGYTF
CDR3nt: TGTGCCAGCAGTCTGACGGCGTCAGGCTACACCTTC

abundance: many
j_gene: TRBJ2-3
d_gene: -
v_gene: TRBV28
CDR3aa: CASSFVYSSDTQYF
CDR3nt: TGTGCCAGCAGTTTCGTCTATTCCTCAGATACGCAGTATTTT

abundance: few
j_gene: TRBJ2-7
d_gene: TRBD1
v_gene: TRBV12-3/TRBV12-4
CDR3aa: CASRKQGSFYEQYF
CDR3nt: TGTGCCAGCAGAAAACAGGGGAGCTTCTACGAGCAGTACTTC

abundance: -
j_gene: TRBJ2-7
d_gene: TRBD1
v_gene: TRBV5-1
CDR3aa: CASSLGGQGLYEQYF
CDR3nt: TGCGCCAGCAGCTTGGGGGGACAGGGCCTCTACGAGCAGTACTTC

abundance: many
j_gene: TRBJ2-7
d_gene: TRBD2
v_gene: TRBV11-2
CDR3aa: CASSGRSGAAYKQYF
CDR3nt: TGTGCCAGCAGCGGGCGGAGCGGGGCCGCCTACAAGCAGTACTTC

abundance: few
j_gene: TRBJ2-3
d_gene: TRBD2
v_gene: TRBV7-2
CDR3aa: CASSSPILAGSTDTQYF
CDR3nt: TGTGCCAGCAGCTCCCCCATTCTAGCGGGCAGCACAGATACGCAGTATTTT

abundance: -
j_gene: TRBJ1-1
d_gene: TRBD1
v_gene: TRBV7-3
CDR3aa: CASSPGTGASAEAFF
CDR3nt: TGTGCCAGCAGCCCGGGGACAGGGGCTAGCGCCGAAGCTTTCTTT

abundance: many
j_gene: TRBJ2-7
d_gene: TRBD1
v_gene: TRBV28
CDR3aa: CASSPGQVISYEQYF
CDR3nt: TGTGCCAGCAGCCCGGGACAGGTCATCTCCTACGAGCAGTACTTC

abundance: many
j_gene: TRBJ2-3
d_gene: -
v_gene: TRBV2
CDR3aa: CASSELTDTQYF
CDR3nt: TGTGCCAGCAGTGAACTCACAGATACGCAGTATTTT

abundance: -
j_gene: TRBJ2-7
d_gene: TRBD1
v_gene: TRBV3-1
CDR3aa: CASSHDRGAYEQYF
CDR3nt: TGTGCCAGCAGCCATGACAGGGGAGCCTACGAGCAGTACTTC

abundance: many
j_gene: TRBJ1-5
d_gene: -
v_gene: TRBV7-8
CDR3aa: CASSDTLRDSNQPQHF
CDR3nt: TGTGCCAGCAGCGACACTCTCAGGGATAGCAATCAGCCCCAGCATTTT

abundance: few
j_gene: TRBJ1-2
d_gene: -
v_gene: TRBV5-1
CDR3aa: CASSFTDSNYGYTF
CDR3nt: TGCGCCAGCAGCTTCACTGACAGCAACTATGGCTACACCTTC

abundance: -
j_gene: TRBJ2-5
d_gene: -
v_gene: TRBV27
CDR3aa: CASRYGGVEETQYF
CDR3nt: TGTGCCAGCAGATACGGAGGGGTCGAAGAGACCCAGTACTTC

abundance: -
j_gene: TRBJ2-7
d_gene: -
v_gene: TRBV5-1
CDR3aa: CASRINYEQYF
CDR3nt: TGCGCCAGCAGAATCAACTACGAGCAGTACTTC

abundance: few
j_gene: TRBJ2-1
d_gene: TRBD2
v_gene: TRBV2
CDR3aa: CASSELAGANEQFF
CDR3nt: TGTGCCAGCAGTGAACTAGCGGGAGCGAATGAGCAGTTCTTC

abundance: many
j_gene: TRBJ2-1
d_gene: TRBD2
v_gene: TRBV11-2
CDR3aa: CASSSLAGGANNEQFF
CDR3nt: TGTGCCAGCAGCTCCCTAGCGGGAGGAGCGAACAATGAGCAGTTCTTC

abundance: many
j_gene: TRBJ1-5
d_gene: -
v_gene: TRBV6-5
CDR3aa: CASSYSRHHNQPQHF
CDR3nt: TGTGCCAGCAGTTACTCGAGACACCACAATCAGCCCCAGCATTTT

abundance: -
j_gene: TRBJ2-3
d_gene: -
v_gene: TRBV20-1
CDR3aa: CSARDKGLTTQYF
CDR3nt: TGCAGTGCTAGAGATAAGGGGCTAACTACGCAGTATTTT

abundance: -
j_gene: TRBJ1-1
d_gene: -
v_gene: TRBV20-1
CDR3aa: CSAIVQGSANTEAFF
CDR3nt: TGCAGTGCTATCGTACAGGGTTCCGCGAACACTGAAGCTTTCTTT

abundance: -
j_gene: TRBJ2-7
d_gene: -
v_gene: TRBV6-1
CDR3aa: CATVSKPGLSYEQYF
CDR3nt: TGTGCCACCGTTTCCAAGCCGGGGCTCTCCTACGAGCAGTACTTC

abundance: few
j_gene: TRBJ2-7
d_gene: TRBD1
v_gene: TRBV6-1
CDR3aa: CASSLGQESYEQYF
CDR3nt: TGTGCCAGCAGTTTAGGACAGGAGAGCTACGAGCAGTACTTC

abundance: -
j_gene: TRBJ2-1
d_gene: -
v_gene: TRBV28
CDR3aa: CASSPQRGGPLYNEQFF
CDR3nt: TGTGCCAGCAGTCCCCAAAGGGGGGGTCCCCTCTACAATGAGCAGTTCTTC

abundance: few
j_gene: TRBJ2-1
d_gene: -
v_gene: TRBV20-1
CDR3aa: CSALTQINEQFF
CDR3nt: TGCAGTGCTTTAACTCAAATCAATGAGCAGTTCTTC

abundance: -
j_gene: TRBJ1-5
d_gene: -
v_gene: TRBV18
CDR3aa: CASSPGGGRGSQPQHF
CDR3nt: TGTGCCAGCTCACCAGGGGGGGGCCGGGGAAGTCAGCCCCAGCATTTT

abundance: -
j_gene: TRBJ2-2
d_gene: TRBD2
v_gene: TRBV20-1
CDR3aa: CSAPGRAGAVPVDTGELFF
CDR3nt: TGCAGTGCCCCAGGAAGGGCGGGAGCTGTGCCCGTTGACACCGGGGAGCTGTTTTTT

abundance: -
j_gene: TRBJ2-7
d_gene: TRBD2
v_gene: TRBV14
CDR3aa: CASSRLGGGRGYEQYF
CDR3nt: TGTGCCAGCAGCCGCCTGGGTGGCGGGAGAGGGTACGAGCAGTACTTC

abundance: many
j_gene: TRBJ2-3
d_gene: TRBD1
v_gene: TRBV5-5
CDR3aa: CASSPMDRVGQYF
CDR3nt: TGTGCCAGCAGCCCGATGGACAGGGTTGGGCAGTATTTT

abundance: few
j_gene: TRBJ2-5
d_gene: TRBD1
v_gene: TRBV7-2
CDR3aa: CASSRDRVQETQYF
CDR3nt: TGTGCCAGCAGCCGGGACAGGGTTCAAGAGACCCAGTACTTC